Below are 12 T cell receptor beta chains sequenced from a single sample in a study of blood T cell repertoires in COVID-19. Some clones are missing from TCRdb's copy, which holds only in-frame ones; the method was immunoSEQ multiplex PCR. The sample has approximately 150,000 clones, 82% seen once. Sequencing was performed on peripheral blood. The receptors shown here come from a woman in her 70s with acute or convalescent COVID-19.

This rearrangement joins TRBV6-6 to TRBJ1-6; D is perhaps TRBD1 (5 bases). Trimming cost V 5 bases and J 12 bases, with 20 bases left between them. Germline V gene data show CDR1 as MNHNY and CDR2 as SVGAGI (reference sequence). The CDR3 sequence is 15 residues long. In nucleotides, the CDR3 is TGTGCCAGCAGTCCCCTACGCAAAGGTAGGGGACCCCTCCACTTT. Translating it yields CASSPLRKGRGPLHF.

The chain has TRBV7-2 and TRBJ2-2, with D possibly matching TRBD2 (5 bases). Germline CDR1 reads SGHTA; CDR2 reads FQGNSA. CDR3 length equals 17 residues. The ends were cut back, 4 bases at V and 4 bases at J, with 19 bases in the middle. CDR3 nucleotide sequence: TGTGCCAGCAGCTCCGGGGATGTCCCCAGCCGCACCGGGGAGCTGTTTTTT. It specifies CASSSGDVPSRTGELFF. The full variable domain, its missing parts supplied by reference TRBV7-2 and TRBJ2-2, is GAGVSQSPSNKVTEKGKDVELRCDPISGHTALYWYRQSLGQGLEFLIYFQGNSAPDKSGLPSDRFSAERTGGSVSTLTIQRTQQEDSAVYLCASSSGDVPSRTGELFFGEGSRLTVL.

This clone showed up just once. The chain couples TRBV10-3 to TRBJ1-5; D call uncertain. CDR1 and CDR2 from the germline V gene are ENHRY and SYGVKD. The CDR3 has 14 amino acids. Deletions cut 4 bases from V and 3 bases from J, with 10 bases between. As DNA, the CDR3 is TGTGCCATCAGTGTAGGAGGGCCCAATCAGCCCCAGCATTTT. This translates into CAISVGGPNQPQHF.

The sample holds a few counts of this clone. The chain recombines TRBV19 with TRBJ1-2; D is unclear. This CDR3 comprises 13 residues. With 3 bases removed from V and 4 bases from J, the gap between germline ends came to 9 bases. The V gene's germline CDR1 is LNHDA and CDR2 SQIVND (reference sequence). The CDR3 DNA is TGTGCCAGTAGTATGCGGGGAAGCTATGGCTACACCTTC. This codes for CASSMRGSYGYTF.

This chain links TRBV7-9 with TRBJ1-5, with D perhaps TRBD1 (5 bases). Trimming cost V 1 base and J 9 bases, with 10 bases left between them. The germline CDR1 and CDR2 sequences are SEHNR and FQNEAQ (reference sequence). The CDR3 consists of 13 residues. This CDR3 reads CASSLGEGRPQHF. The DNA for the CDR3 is TGTGCCAGCAGCTTAGGGGAGGGACGGCCCCAGCATTTT.

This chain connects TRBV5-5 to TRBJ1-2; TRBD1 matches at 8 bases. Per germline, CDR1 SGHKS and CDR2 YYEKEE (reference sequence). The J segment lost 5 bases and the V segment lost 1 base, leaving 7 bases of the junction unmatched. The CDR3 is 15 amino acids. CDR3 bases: TGTGCCAGCAGCTTGAGACAGGGGTGGGGGTATGGCTACACCTTC. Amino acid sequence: CASSLRQGWGYGYTF.

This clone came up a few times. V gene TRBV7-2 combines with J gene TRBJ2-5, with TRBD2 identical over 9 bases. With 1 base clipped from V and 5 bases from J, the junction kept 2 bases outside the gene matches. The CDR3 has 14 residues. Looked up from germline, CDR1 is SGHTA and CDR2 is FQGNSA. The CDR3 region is CASSLVRGGETQYF. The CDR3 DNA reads TGTGCCAGCAGCTTAGTGCGGGGGGGGGAGACCCAGTACTTC.

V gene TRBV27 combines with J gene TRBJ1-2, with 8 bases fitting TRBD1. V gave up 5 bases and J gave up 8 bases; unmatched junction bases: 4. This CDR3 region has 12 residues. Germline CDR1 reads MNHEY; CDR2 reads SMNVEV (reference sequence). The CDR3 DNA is TGTGCCAGCAGTGACAGGGGTTGGGGCTACACCTTC. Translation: CASSDRGWGYTF.

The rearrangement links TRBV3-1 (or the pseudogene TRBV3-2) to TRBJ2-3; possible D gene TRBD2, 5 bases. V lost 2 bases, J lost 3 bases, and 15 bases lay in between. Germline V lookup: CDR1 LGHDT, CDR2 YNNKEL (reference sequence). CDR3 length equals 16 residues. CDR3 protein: CASSQRVGAETDTQYF. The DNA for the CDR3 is TGTGCCAGCAGCCAAAGGGTGGGAGCGGAGACAGATACGCAGTATTTT.

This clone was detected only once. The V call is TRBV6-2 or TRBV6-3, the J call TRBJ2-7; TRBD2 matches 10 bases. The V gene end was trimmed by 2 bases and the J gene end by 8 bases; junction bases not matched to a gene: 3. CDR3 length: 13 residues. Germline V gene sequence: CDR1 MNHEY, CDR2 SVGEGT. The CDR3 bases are TGTGCCAGCAGTTACGGGGGACTAGCGCAGCAGTACTTC. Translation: CASSYGGLAQQYF.

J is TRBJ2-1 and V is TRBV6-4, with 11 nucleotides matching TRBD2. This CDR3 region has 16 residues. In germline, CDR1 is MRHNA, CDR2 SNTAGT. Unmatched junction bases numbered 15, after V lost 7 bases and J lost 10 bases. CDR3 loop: CASKPTSSGRPWEQFF. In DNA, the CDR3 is TGTGCCAGCAAACCAACCTCTAGCGGGAGGCCATGGGAGCAGTTCTTC.

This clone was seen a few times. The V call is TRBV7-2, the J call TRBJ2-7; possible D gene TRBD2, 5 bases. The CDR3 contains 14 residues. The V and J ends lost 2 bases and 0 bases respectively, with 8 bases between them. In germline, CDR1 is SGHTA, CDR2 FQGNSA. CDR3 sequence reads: CASSLFEGSYEQYF. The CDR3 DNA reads TGTGCCAGCAGCTTATTCGAGGGCTCCTACGAGCAGTACTTC.